The clone carrying this TCR beta chain occurred a few times. The junction had 6 bases not matched to a gene; V was cut back by 5 bases and J by 4 bases. This CDR3 contains 14 residues. CDR1 and CDR2 from the germline V gene are MNHEY and SVGAGI. The data were taken from a study of cytomegalovirus exposure and HLA in healthy donors. Primers: 60 Vbeta forward and 13 Jbeta reverse. Produced via immunoSEQ multiplex PCR; TCRdb's table is partial and in-frame only. The top ten clones hold more than 4% of a sample with roughly 65,000 clones, around 77% of them seen once. This clonotype was obtained from a woman aged 25 to 45 in good health and CMV-seronegative. The material sequenced was PBMCs. The V gene is TRBV6-5, the J gene TRBJ1-1; 8 positions agree with TRBD1. CDR3 DNA sequence: TGTGCCAGCAGTCTCAGGGGGCAGGGCACTGAAGCTTTCTTT. Translating gives CASSLRGQGTEAFF.